The TCR beta chain under discussion was sequenced for a study of blood T cell repertoires in COVID-19. V lost 5 bases, J lost 8 bases, and 7 bases lay in between. CDR3 length: 12 amino acids. Germline lookup yields CDR1 SGHDN and CDR2 FVKESK. Sequencing used immunoSEQ multiplex PCR; TCRdb keeps in-frame clones, though not all of them. Among some 140,000 clones, about 85% were seen once, and the ten largest hold 0.63%. This clonotype was obtained from a man in his 60s with COVID-19, enrolled during active disease. The specimen was peripheral blood. The chain has TRBV14 and TRBJ1-6, with a tentative D call TRBD1 (5 bases). The CDR3 sequence is CASSYRYSPLHF. The CDR3 coding sequence is TGTGCCAGCAGCTACAGGTATTCACCCCTCCACTTT.